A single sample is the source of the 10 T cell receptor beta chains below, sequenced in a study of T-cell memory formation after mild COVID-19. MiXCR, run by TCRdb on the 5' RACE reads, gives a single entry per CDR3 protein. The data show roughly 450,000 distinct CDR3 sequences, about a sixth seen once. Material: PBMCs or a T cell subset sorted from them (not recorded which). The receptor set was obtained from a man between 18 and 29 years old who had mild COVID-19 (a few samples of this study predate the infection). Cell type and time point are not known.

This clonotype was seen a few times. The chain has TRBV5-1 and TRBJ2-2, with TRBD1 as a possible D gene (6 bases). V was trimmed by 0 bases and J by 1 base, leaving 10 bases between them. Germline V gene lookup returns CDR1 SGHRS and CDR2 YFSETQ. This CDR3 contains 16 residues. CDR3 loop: CASSLDRAGNTGELFF. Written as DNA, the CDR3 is TGCGCCAGCAGCTTGGACAGGGCGGGGAACACCGGGGAGCTGTTTTTT.

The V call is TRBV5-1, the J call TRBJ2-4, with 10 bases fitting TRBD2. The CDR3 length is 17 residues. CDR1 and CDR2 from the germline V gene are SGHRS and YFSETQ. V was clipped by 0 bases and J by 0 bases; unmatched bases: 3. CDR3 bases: TGCGCCAGCAGCTTGGTAGCGGGGGGCAAAGCCAAAAACATTCAGTACTTC. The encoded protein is CASSLVAGGKAKNIQYF.

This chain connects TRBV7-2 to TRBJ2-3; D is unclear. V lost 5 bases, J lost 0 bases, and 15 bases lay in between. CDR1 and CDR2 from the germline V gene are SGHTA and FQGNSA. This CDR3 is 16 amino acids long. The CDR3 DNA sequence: TGTGCCAGCAGCCCCGTTCCCGCATCTAGCACAGATACGCAGTATTTT. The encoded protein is CASSPVPASSTDTQYF.

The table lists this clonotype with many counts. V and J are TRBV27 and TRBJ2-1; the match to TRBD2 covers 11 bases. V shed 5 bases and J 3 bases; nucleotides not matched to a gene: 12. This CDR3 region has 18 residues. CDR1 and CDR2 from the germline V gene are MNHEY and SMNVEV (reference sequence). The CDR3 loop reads CASSPQGPSGGLYNEQFF. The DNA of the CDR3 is TGTGCCAGCAGTCCCCAGGGTCCTAGCGGGGGGCTCTACAATGAGCAGTTCTTC.

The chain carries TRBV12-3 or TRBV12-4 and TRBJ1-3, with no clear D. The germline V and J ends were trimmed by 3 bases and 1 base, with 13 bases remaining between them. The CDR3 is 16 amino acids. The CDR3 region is CASSLTPRNSGNTIYF. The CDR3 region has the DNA TGTGCCAGCAGTTTGACCCCCCGTAATTCTGGAAACACCATATATTTT.

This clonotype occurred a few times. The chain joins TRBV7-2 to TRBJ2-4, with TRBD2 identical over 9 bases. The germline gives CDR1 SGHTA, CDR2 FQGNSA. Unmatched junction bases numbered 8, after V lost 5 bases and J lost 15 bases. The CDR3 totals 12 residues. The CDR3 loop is CASSTTGTSTYF. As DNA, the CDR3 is TGTGCCAGCAGCACTACCGGGACTAGCACGTACTTC.

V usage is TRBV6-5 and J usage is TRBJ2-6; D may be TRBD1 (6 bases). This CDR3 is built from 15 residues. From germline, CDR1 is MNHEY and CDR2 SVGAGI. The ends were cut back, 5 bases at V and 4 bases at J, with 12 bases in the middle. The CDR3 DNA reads TGTGCCAGCAGTCGTACAGGGTCCGGGGCCAACGTCCTGACTTTC. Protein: CASSRTGSGANVLTF.

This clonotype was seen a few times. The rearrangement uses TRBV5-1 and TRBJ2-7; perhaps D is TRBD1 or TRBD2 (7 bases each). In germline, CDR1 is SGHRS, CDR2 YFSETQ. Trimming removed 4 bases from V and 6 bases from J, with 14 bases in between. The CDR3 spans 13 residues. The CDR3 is CASSATGEGEQYV. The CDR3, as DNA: TGCGCCAGCAGCGCCACAGGGGAGGGCGAGCAGTACGTC.

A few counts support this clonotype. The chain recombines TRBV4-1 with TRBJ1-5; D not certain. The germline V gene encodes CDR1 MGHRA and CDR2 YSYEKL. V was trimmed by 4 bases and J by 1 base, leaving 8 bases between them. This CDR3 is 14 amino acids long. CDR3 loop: CASSPLSSNQPQHF. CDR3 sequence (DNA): TGCGCCAGCAGCCCTCTCTCGAGCAATCAGCCCCAGCATTTT.

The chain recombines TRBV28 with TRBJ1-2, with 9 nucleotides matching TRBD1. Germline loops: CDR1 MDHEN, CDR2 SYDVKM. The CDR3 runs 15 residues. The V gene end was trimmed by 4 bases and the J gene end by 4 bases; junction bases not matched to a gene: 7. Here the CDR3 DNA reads TGTGCCAGCAGTTCTGGGGACAGGGTCGGCTATGGCTACACCTTC. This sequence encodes CASSSGDRVGYGYTF.